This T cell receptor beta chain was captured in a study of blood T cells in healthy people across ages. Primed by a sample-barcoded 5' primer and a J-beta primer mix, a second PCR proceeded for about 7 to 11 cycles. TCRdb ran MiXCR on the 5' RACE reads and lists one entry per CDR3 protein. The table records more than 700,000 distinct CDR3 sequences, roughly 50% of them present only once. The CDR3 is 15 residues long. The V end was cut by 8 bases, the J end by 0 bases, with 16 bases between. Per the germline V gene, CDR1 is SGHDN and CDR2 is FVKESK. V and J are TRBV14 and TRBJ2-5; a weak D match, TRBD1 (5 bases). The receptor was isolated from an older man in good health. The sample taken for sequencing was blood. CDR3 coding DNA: TGTGCCAGCCTCAAGATTGGGGCAGACCAAGAGACCCAGTACTTC. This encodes CASLKIGADQETQYF.